Shown below are 25 T cell receptor beta chains from a single sample sequenced in a study of T cell repertoires in cytomegalovirus infection. TCRdb re-called the reads with MiXCR, one entry per CDR3 protein. The top ten hold about an eighth of the sample, which has around 710,000 distinct CDR3 sequences, about 29% seen once. Their target antigens are unknown. The material sequenced was cultured CD8+ T cells from PBMCs, taken from culture after CMV antigen stimulation. These receptors came from a human donor in good health (CMV status not recorded). Some clones in this sample may be carry-over from other donors' samples.

This clonotype showed up just a few times. This sequence joins TRBV7-8 and TRBJ2-5, with D possibly matching TRBD1 (5 bases). V gave up 5 bases and J gave up 1 base, with 14 bases separating them. CDR3 length equals 15 residues. Germline V lookup: CDR1 SGHVS, CDR2 FQNEAQ. In DNA form, the CDR3 reads TGTGCCAGCAGCCAGAGTTCAGGGCTCCAAGAGACCCAGTACTTC. This sequence encodes CASSQSSGLQETQYF. Combining the CDR3 with reference TRBV7-8 and TRBJ2-5 gives the whole variable domain GAGVSQSPRYKVAKRGQDVALRCDPISGHVSLFWYQQALGQGPEFLTYFQNEAQLDKSGLPSDRFFAERPEGSVSTLKIQRTQQEDSAVYLCASSQSSGLQETQYFGPGTRLLVL.

This chain connects TRBV25-1 to TRBJ1-1, with D possibly being TRBD1 (5 bases). The CDR3 has 18 residues. The germline V and J ends were trimmed by 0 bases and 6 bases, with 23 bases remaining between them. The V gene's germline CDR1 is MGHDK and CDR2 SYGVNS. CDR3 bases: TGTGCCAGCAGTGAATATTGGCTGGTTGAGGGGATTGTTGCTGAAGCTTTCTTT. Amino acid sequence: CASSEYWLVEGIVAEAFF.

This chain connects TRBV6-2 or TRBV6-3 to TRBJ2-5; 10 nucleotides line up with TRBD2. This CDR3 is built from 17 residues. Trimming took 2 bases from V and 5 from J; bases not matched to a gene: 11. The germline CDR1 and CDR2 sequences are MNHEY and SVGEGT. CDR3 residues: CASSYLGLAGATETQYF. The DNA for the CDR3 is TGTGCCAGCAGTTACCTTGGGCTAGCGGGGGCAACGGAGACCCAGTACTTC.

The chain combines TRBV29-1 with TRBJ1-2; tentatively, D is TRBD1 (5 bases). The ends were cut back, 6 bases at V and 5 bases at J, with 19 bases in the middle. There are 14 residues in the CDR3. Germline loops: CDR1 SQVTM, CDR2 ANQGSEA. CDR3 bases: TGCAGCGTCGGAACCCGGGACGGCGGGTATGGCTACACCTTC. The encoded protein is CSVGTRDGGYGYTF.

This clonotype came up a few times. V and J are TRBV12-3 or TRBV12-4 and TRBJ2-5; 9 nucleotides match TRBD1. The CDR3 loop spans 14 amino acids. Trimming at V came to 6 bases and at J to 6 bases, leaving 8 bases not matched to a gene. The chain's CDR3 is CASSWDRAGKTQYF. CDR3 DNA sequence: TGTGCCAGCAGCTGGGACAGGGCAGGGAAGACCCAGTACTTC.

The chain links TRBV24-1 to TRBJ2-1; TRBD2 might be the D (5 bases). Trimming pared 5 bases from V and 8 bases from J, leaving 15 bases between. Germline CDR1 KGHDR, CDR2 SFDVKD. The CDR3 totals 14 residues. CDR3 in amino acids: CATSAPDEGHEQFF. Here the CDR3 DNA reads TGTGCCACCAGTGCCCCAGACGAGGGTCATGAGCAGTTCTTC.

The chain recombines TRBV15 with TRBJ1-2; 9 bases align to TRBD1. V was pared by 0 bases and J by 3 bases, with 5 bases of the junction left unmatched. Per germline, CDR1 LNHNV and CDR2 YYDKDF (reference sequence). There are 16 residues in the CDR3. The CDR3 here is CATSRDNRGRDYGYTF. The CDR3 coding sequence is TGTGCCACCAGCAGAGATAACAGGGGGCGCGACTATGGCTACACCTTC.

This clonotype has just a few counts. This chain uses TRBV19 with TRBJ2-1, with 9 bases fitting TRBD1. There are 16 residues in the CDR3. Germline V gene sequence: CDR1 LNHDA, CDR2 SQIVND (reference sequence). V lost 7 bases, J lost 2 bases, and 9 bases stayed unmatched. The CDR3 DNA reads as TGTGCCAGTACCCTAACCGGGACAGGGCCCTACAATGAGCAGTTCTTC. It codes for CASTLTGTGPYNEQFF. The full variable domain, completed using reference TRBV19 and TRBJ2-1, is DGGITQSPKYLFRKEGQNVTLSCEQNLNHDAMYWYRQDPGQGLRLIYYSQIVNDFQKGDIAEGYSVSREKKESFPLTVTSAQKNPTAFYLCASTLTGTGPYNEQFFGPGTRLTVL.

This sequence joins TRBV9 and TRBJ2-3; 9 bases line up with TRBD2. The CDR3 has 17 amino acids. The germline gives CDR1 SGDLS, CDR2 YYNGEE. V trimming: 0 bases; J trimming: 0 bases; junction bases outside the gene matches: 5. The DNA of the CDR3 is TGTGCCAGCAGCGTAGGCGGGGGGGCGACTAGCACAGATACGCAGTATTTT. It is translated as CASSVGGGATSTDTQYF. Supplemented by reference TRBV9 and TRBJ2-3, the full variable domain reads DSGVTQTPKHLITATGQRVTLRCSPRSGDLSVYWYQQSLDQGLQFLIQYYNGEERAKGNILERFSAQQFPDLHSELNLSSLELGDSALYFCASSVGGGATSTDTQYFGPGTRLTVL.

This chain connects TRBV4-1 to TRBJ1-2, with D possibly being TRBD1 (6 bases). Germline CDR1 MGHRA, CDR2 YSYEKL. This CDR3 region has 14 residues. The V gene lost 4 bases and the J gene lost 7 bases, with 16 bases spanning the gap. Here the CDR3 reads CASSPGGPQSGYTF. DNA of the CDR3: TGCGCCAGCAGCCCCGGGGGGCCCCAGTCTGGCTACACCTTC.

This clonotype occurred a few times. This chain uses TRBV2 with TRBJ1-1; D is ambiguous. The CDR3 covers 11 residues. Germline V gene data show CDR1 as SNHLY and CDR2 as FYNNEI. The V end lost 7 bases, the J end lost 5 bases, and 8 bases lay between the germline ends. The chain's CDR3 is CASISRTEAFF. Written as DNA, the CDR3 is TGTGCCAGCATCAGTAGGACTGAAGCTTTCTTT.

The chain couples TRBV5-5 to TRBJ1-1; no definite D call. The CDR3 has 14 amino acids. V lost 1 base to trimming and J lost 4 bases, with 11 bases between them. The germline gives CDR1 SGHKS, CDR2 YYEKEE (reference sequence). CDR3 sequence: CASSLQRLFTEAFF. The CDR3 nucleotides read TGTGCCAGCAGCTTGCAACGGCTGTTCACTGAAGCTTTCTTT. The variable domain in full, with the rest retrieved from reference TRBV5-5 and TRBJ1-1, is DAGVTQSPTHLIKTRGQQVTLRCSPISGHKSVSWYQQVLGQGPQFIFQYYEKEERGRGNFPDRFSARQFPNYSSELNVNALLLGDSALYLCASSLQRLFTEAFFGQGTRLTVV.

This clonotype was counted a few times. V gene TRBV4-2 combines with J gene TRBJ1-5; no clear D. V shed 1 base and J shed 1 base, with 8 bases lying between them. Germline-derived CDR1 and CDR2 are LGHNA and YNFKEQ. The CDR3 extends over 15 amino acids. DNA for the CDR3: TGTGCCAGCAGCCAAGTCGGCCGGAGCAATCAGCCCCAGCATTTT. Translation: CASSQVGRSNQPQHF.

Many counts were recorded for this clonotype. The chain joins TRBV7-9 to TRBJ2-6, with 9 bases that match TRBD1. The CDR3 runs 16 residues. The V gene's germline CDR1 is SEHNR and CDR2 FQNEAQ (reference sequence). J lost 2 bases, V lost 9 bases, and 8 bases had no gene match. The CDR3 loop reads CASPDRGEAGANVLTF. CDR3 sequence (DNA): TGTGCCAGTCCGGACAGGGGTGAGGCTGGGGCCAACGTCCTGACTTTC.

The chain links TRBV19 to TRBJ1-2; D perhaps matches TRBD1 (5 bases). This CDR3 contains 12 residues. V lost 10 bases to trimming and J lost 8 bases, with 17 bases between them. The germline V gene encodes CDR1 LNHDA and CDR2 SQIVND (reference sequence). The CDR3 DNA reads TGTGCCACAGGGCCCAAATCACAAGGCTACACCTTC. Its protein is CATGPKSQGYTF.

The CDR3 DNA sequence: TGTGCCAGCAGCTTGGACTCAATAAACTCCTATGGCTACACCTTC. Amino acid sequence: CASSLDSINSYGYTF. The V gene is TRBV5-5, the J gene TRBJ1-2, with D hard to call. The CDR3 loop spans 15 amino acids. Looked up from germline, CDR1 is SGHKS and CDR2 is YYEKEE (reference sequence). V lost 0 bases and J 4 bases, leaving 13 bases between the germline ends.

This clonotype has only a few counts. At one end, the junction sequence differs from germline, possibly due to a read error. The chain recombines TRBV7-9 with TRBJ2-7, with D possibly called TRBD1 or TRBD2 (6 bases each). This CDR3 has 12 residues. The V gene's germline CDR1 is SEHNR and CDR2 FQNEAQ (reference sequence). The CDR3, as DNA: TGTGCCAGCAGCTTAGCGCGAGCAGGGGAGGAGTTC. Encoded protein: CASSLARAGEEF.

This rearrangement joins TRBV2 to TRBJ1-2; TRBD1 matches at 7 bases. CDR1 and CDR2 (germline): SNHLY, FYNNEI. The CDR3 spans 11 residues. J lost 6 bases, V lost 10 bases, and 5 bases had no gene match. Written as DNA, the CDR3 is TGTGCCACGGGGACAGCGCATGGCTACACCTTC. Its translation: CATGTAHGYTF.

This chain joins TRBV19 and TRBJ1-5, with 7 positions matching TRBD1. The J segment lost 6 bases and the V segment lost 0 bases, leaving 5 bases of the junction unmatched. CDR3 length: 15 residues. Germline V gene lookup returns CDR1 LNHDA and CDR2 SQIVND (reference sequence). The DNA for the CDR3 is TGTGCCAGTAGTATAGACCAGGGGGTCGGTCAGCCCCAGCATTTT. Its translation is CASSIDQGVGQPQHF.

This clonotype was counted many times. This chain uses TRBV7-6 with TRBJ2-7, with D maybe TRBD2 (7 bases). Germline CDR1 and CDR2: SGHVS and FNYEAQ. This CDR3 comprises 14 residues. V dropped 7 bases and J dropped 3 bases, with 16 bases sitting between them. The CDR3 is CASKQGGGFYEQYF. CDR3 coding DNA: TGTGCCAGCAAGCAAGGGGGGGGCTTCTACGAGCAGTACTTC.

To note about this clonotype: A clone one base away is much larger, so this may be a read error. The rearrangement links TRBV27 to TRBJ2-1, with TRBD2 identical over 11 bases. V lost 7 bases and J lost 5; bases outside the gene matches: 7. The CDR3 length is 15 residues. Germline CDR1 MNHEY, CDR2 SMNVEV (reference sequence). The CDR3 spells CASKHSGGAHNEQFF. The DNA of the CDR3 is TGTGCCAGCAAACATAGCGGGGGGGCTCACAATGAGCAGTTCTTC.

This clonotype was observed a few times. This chain links TRBV19 with TRBJ1-6; weak D call: TRBD1 (5 bases). V was cut by 7 bases and J by 7 bases, with 11 bases left in between. Per the germline V gene, CDR1 is LNHDA and CDR2 is SQIVND (reference sequence). CDR3 length: 13 residues. CDR3 in amino acids: CASTVTENSPLHF. CDR3 nucleotide sequence: TGTGCCAGTACGGTGACAGAAAATTCACCCCTCCACTTT.

This clonotype appeared many times. The genes are TRBV6-2 or TRBV6-3 and TRBJ2-7, with 9 bases that match TRBD1. Germline CDR1 MNHEY, CDR2 SVGEGT. This CDR3 comprises 13 residues. With V trimmed by 2 bases and J by 6 bases, 2 bases remained unmatched. This chain's CDR3 is CASSYGTGFEQYV. CDR3 DNA sequence: TGTGCCAGCAGTTACGGGACAGGGTTCGAGCAGTACGTC.

At least ten counts were recorded for this clonotype. This chain joins TRBV7-2 and TRBJ2-2, with D perhaps matching TRBD1 or TRBD2 (5 bases each). Germline V lookup: CDR1 SGHTA, CDR2 FQGNSA. Between the trimmed V and J ends, which lost 7 bases and 4 bases, there was a span of 16 bases. The CDR3 sequence is 15 residues long. The DNA of the CDR3 is TGTGCCAGCAACGGGGACGTTGGCGGCACCGGGGAGCTGTTTTTT. Translating it yields CASNGDVGGTGELFF.

The chain has TRBV7-9 and TRBJ2-5, with D possibly matching TRBD1 (5 bases). V lost 2 bases, J lost 5 bases, and 9 bases lay in between. This CDR3 has 13 residues. CDR1 and CDR2 (germline): SEHNR, FQNEAQ (reference sequence). The CDR3 nucleotides are TGTGCCAGCAGCTTACCAGGGTGGGAGACCCAGTACTTC. This gives the protein CASSLPGWETQYF.